Listed below are T cell receptor beta chains from one sample, sequenced in a study of graft-versus-host responses after intestinal transplantation. For these receptors, no antigen is known. Here immunoSEQ multiplex PCR was the method, and the copy in TCRdb shows in-frame clones only, minus some. The data contain about 90,000 clones, roughly 80% of them singletons. Source: unstimulated CD4+ T cells sorted from spleen or lymph node cells, taken before intestinal transplant. Receptors were obtained from a human donor who received an intestinal transplant. Each CDR3 is given with its conserved first and last residue. D genes are given only for firm matches. The listing skips clone size in some rows; elsewhere it reads once, few, many or a size class.

d_call: TRBD1
v_call: TRBV6-1
clone_size: NA
j_call: TRBJ2-1
cdr3_nt: TGTGCCAGCACCACAGGGGGCACTTACAATGAGCAGTTCTTC
cdr3_aa: CASTTGGTYNEQFF

d_call: TRBD1
v_call: TRBV5-4
clone_size: NA
j_call: TRBJ1-5
cdr3_nt: TGTGCCAGCAGGAGGGACAGGGGGCCCCAGCATTTT
cdr3_aa: CASRRDRGPQHF

d_call: TRBD1
v_call: TRBV5-1
clone_size: NA
j_call: TRBJ2-1
cdr3_nt: TGCGCCAGCAACCAGGGGACAGGGAGCTCCTACAATGAGCAGTTCTTC
cdr3_aa: CASNQGTGSSYNEQFF

d_call: TRBD2
v_call: TRBV5-1
clone_size: NA
j_call: TRBJ2-1
cdr3_nt: TGCGCCAGCAGCCCCCGGACTAGCGGTTACAATGAGCAGTTCTTC
cdr3_aa: CASSPRTSGYNEQFF

d_call: TRBD1
v_call: TRBV28
clone_size: NA
j_call: TRBJ1-2
cdr3_nt: TGTGCCAGCAGTTTGCGACAGGGACCTTATGGCTACACCTTC
cdr3_aa: CASSLRQGPYGYTF

d_call: TRBD2
v_call: TRBV27
clone_size: NA
j_call: TRBJ2-7
cdr3_nt: TGTGCCAGCAGTTTCTTGGCTAGCGGGAGTTACGAGCAGTACTTC
cdr3_aa: CASSFLASGSYEQYF

d_call: TRBD1
v_call: TRBV5-6
clone_size: once
j_call: TRBJ2-7
cdr3_nt: TGTGCCAGCAGCTCGGGACAGGGATACTACGAGCAGTACTTC
cdr3_aa: CASSSGQGYYEQYF

d_call: NA
v_call: TRBV5-8
clone_size: NA
j_call: TRBJ1-2
cdr3_nt: TGTGCCAGCACCCCGGGTCAGGGGAGCTATGGCTACACCTTC
cdr3_aa: CASTPGQGSYGYTF

d_call: TRBD1
v_call: TRBV6-1
clone_size: NA
j_call: TRBJ1-4
cdr3_nt: TGTGCCAGCAGGACAGGGGGTAATGAAAAACTGTTTTTT
cdr3_aa: CASRTGGNEKLFF

d_call: NA
v_call: TRBV10-3
clone_size: NA
j_call: TRBJ1-1
cdr3_nt: TGTGCCATCACCCAGAGGGAAGGCACTGAAGCTTTCTTT
cdr3_aa: CAITQREGTEAFF

d_call: TRBD2
v_call: TRBV7-2
clone_size: NA
j_call: TRBJ2-5
cdr3_nt: TGTGCCAGCAGCCGGGGGACTAGCCGAAAAAGGGGCCAAGAGACCCAGTACTTC
cdr3_aa: CASSRGTSRKRGQETQYF

d_call: NA
v_call: TRBV6-1
clone_size: NA
j_call: TRBJ2-2
cdr3_nt: TGTGCCAGCACCTCGAACACCGGGGAGCTGTTTTTT
cdr3_aa: CASTSNTGELFF

d_call: TRBD1
v_call: TRBV9
clone_size: few
j_call: TRBJ2-7
cdr3_nt: TGTGCCAGCAGCGTAGAGGACAGGGTGGGCGGCGAGCAGTACTTC
cdr3_aa: CASSVEDRVGGEQYF

d_call: TRBD1
v_call: TRBV27
clone_size: NA
j_call: TRBJ2-7
cdr3_nt: TGTGCCAGCAGTTTCGACAGGGTGAGCTCCTACGAGCAGTACTTC
cdr3_aa: CASSFDRVSSYEQYF

d_call: NA
v_call: TRBV2
clone_size: NA
j_call: TRBJ2-7
cdr3_nt: TGTGCCAGCAGTGAAGGGTTAGAAAGTGACTTC
cdr3_aa: CASSEGLESDF

d_call: NA
v_call: TRBV5-1
clone_size: NA
j_call: TRBJ2-5
cdr3_nt: TGCGCCAGCAGCTTGTTGGGGCAGGGGGGTCGAGAGACCCAGTACTTC
cdr3_aa: CASSLLGQGGRETQYF

d_call: NA
v_call: TRBV6-1
clone_size: NA
j_call: TRBJ2-3
cdr3_nt: TGTGCCAGCAGGGATTTTTCTACGGGTTTAGATACGCAGTATTTT
cdr3_aa: CASRDFSTGLDTQYF

d_call: TRBD1
v_call: TRBV5-4
clone_size: NA
j_call: TRBJ2-3
cdr3_nt: TGTGCCAGCAGCCCCCGGGACAGGGGAAATACGCAGTATTTT
cdr3_aa: CASSPRDRGNTQYF

d_call: TRBD1
v_call: TRBV15
clone_size: NA
j_call: TRBJ1-5
cdr3_nt: TGTGCCACCAGCAGGTATGACAGGGCGAGCAATCAGCCCCAGCATTTT
cdr3_aa: CATSRYDRASNQPQHF

d_call: TRBD1
v_call: TRBV5-1
clone_size: NA
j_call: TRBJ1-1
cdr3_nt: TGCGCCAGCAGCGTGGGGACAGGGGGCTTGGGGGCTTTCTTT
cdr3_aa: CASSVGTGGLGAFF

d_call: NA
v_call: TRBV20-1
clone_size: once
j_call: TRBJ2-3
cdr3_nt: TGCAGTGCTAGAGAGAGGCATACGCAGTATTTT
cdr3_aa: CSARERHTQYF

d_call: NA
v_call: TRBV6-1
clone_size: NA
j_call: TRBJ2-5
cdr3_nt: TGTGCCAGCAGACGTGGACAAGCGACCCAAGAGACCCAGTACTTC
cdr3_aa: CASRRGQATQETQYF

d_call: NA
v_call: TRBV29-1
clone_size: NA
j_call: TRBJ1-5
cdr3_nt: TGCAGCGTTGCCCCGCAGGGAAGCAATCAGCCCCAGCATTTT
cdr3_aa: CSVAPQGSNQPQHF

d_call: NA
v_call: TRBV29-1
clone_size: few
j_call: TRBJ2-5
cdr3_nt: TGCAGCGTTGAGTCGAAGGACGGAGGGACCCAGTACTTC
cdr3_aa: CSVESKDGGTQYF